This entry lists 20 T cell receptor beta chains sequenced from one sample in a study of cytomegalovirus exposure and HLA in healthy donors. Both 60 Vbeta primers and 13 Jbeta primers went into the PCR. Sequenced by immunoSEQ multiplex PCR; TCRdb stores in-frame clones only, minus some. The sample has around 190,000 clones, roughly 9.4% seen once. The sample taken for sequencing was PBMCs. These receptor sequences come from a woman between 25 and 40 years old in good health and CMV-seropositive.

This clone was found a few times. J is TRBJ1-1 and V is TRBV27; no definite D call. V was trimmed by 1 base and J by 4 bases, leaving 7 bases between them. This CDR3 spans 13 amino acids. Germline V gives CDR1 MNHEY, CDR2 SMNVEV (reference sequence). CDR3 in DNA: TGTGCCAGCAGTTTATGGGCCGGCACTGAAGCTTTCTTT. Its protein is CASSLWAGTEAFF.

The sample holds a few counts of this clone. Relative to the germline gene, one junction end is altered; a read error may explain this. The sample carries other DNA sequences with the same CDR3. The chain couples TRBV4-2 to TRBJ1-2; 7 bases map to TRBD1. Germline lookup yields CDR1 LGHNA and CDR2 YNFKEQ. This CDR3 region has 15 residues. The CDR3 here is CASSRLPGQNYGYTF. In DNA, the CDR3 is TGTGCCAGCAGCCGCCTTCCGGGACAGAACTATGGCTACACCTTT.

The J gene is TRBJ2-3, the V gene TRBV7-9; 8 bases match TRBD2. The CDR3 spans 13 residues. Trimming removed 6 bases from V and 5 bases from J; junction bases left unmatched: 4. From germline, CDR1 is SEHNR and CDR2 FQNEAQ (reference sequence). The CDR3 nucleotides read TGTGCCAGCAGTGGAGCGGGAGTAGATACGCAGTATTTT. Translating it yields CASSGAGVDTQYF.

In its sample, this clone was seen a few times. The rearrangement uses TRBV5-4 and TRBJ2-7, with 7 positions matching TRBD1. The CDR3 extends over 15 amino acids. Germline V gene sequence: CDR1 SGHNT, CDR2 YYREEE (reference sequence). Losses at the gene ends were 0 bases for V and 6 bases for J; bases not matched to a gene: 9. CDR3 sequence: CASSLGQGVFVEQYF. CDR3 in DNA: TGTGCCAGCAGCTTGGGACAGGGCGTTTTTGTCGAGCAGTACTTC.

J is TRBJ2-7 and V is TRBV5-4; 8 positions match TRBD1. This CDR3 is 16 amino acids long. V shed 3 bases and J 1 base; nucleotides not matched to a gene: 9. Germline V lookup: CDR1 SGHNT, CDR2 YYREEE (reference sequence). The CDR3 is CASSSFGGQASYEQYF. The CDR3, as DNA: TGTGCCAGCAGCTCCTTTGGGGGACAGGCTTCCTACGAGCAGTACTTC.

This clone was recorded a few times. The chain couples TRBV5-6 to TRBJ2-1; maybe TRBD1 (6 bases). CDR1 is SGHDT, CDR2 YYEEEE, per germline. Trimming pared 3 bases from V and 4 bases from J, leaving 17 bases between. The CDR3 is 16 amino acids. The CDR3 coding sequence is TGTGCCAGCAGCTCCTACTTGTTTGGACAGTACAATGAGCAGTTCTTC. It codes for CASSSYLFGQYNEQFF.

This clone was found a few times. This chain connects TRBV14 to TRBJ2-7, with D unresolved. V gave up 3 bases and J gave up 6 bases, with 6 bases separating them. This CDR3 has 11 amino acids. Germline CDR1 reads SGHDN; CDR2 reads FVKESK. As DNA, the CDR3 is TGTGCCAGCAGCCATTCTCTCGAGCAGTACTTC. It specifies CASSHSLEQYF.

This clone has a handful of counts. The chain recombines TRBV30 with TRBJ2-3; D perhaps matches TRBD2 (5 bases). Germline CDR1 and CDR2: GTSNPN and SVGIG (reference sequence). CDR3 length: 14 amino acids. CDR3 amino acids: CASSGGLRTDTQYF. Written as DNA, the CDR3 is TGTGCGAGCTCTGGAGGACTCCGCACAGATACGCAGTATTTT.

V is TRBV10-2 and J is TRBJ2-2, with 10 bases fitting TRBD1. With V trimmed by 10 bases and J by 3 bases, 8 bases remained unmatched. The CDR3 length is 15 residues. CDR1 and CDR2 (germline): WSHSY, SAAADI. CDR3 amino acids: CATNAGTGDTGELFF. CDR3 DNA sequence: TGCGCCACCAATGCCGGGACAGGGGACACCGGGGAGCTGTTTTTT.

This chain links TRBV6-5 with TRBJ2-7, with 8 nucleotides matching TRBD1. The CDR3 extends over 14 amino acids. Trimming took 2 bases from V and 5 from J; bases not matched to a gene: 5. CDR1 is MNHEY and CDR2 is SVGAGI in the germline V gene. CDR3 amino acids: CASSYRSGGNEQYF. CDR3 sequence (DNA): TGTGCCAGCAGTTACCGGTCAGGGGGCAACGAGCAGTACTTC.

The chain couples TRBV21-1 to TRBJ2-2; the listed D gene, TRBD1, was not tested against the DNA. TRBV21-1 corresponds to a pseudogene. The CDR3 consists of 17 residues. The DNA for the CDR3 is TGTGCCAGCAGCAAAAGTCGCAGGGGGATCAGGGCCGGGGAGCTGTTTTTT. Residues: CASSKSRRGIRAGELFF.

This clone was found a few times. The same CDR3 arises from other DNA sequences in this sample as well. This sequence joins TRBV7-9 and TRBJ2-5; perhaps TRBD2 as D (6 bases). This CDR3 is built from 13 residues. The germline gives CDR1 SEHNR, CDR2 FQNEAQ (reference sequence). V lost 1 base to trimming and J lost 4 bases, with 7 bases between them. The CDR3 reads CASSLEGGETQYF. In nucleotides, the CDR3 is TGTGCCAGCAGCTTAGAGGGAGGAGAGACCCAGTACTTC.

There are many counts of this clone. The chain uses TRBV5-4 and TRBJ1-1, with 8 bases aligning to TRBD1. Looked up from germline, CDR1 is SGHNT and CDR2 is YYREEE (reference sequence). J was trimmed by 1 base and V by 4 bases; bases with no gene match: 6. This CDR3 comprises 15 residues. DNA for the CDR3: TGTGCCAGCAGCGCGACAGGGGCTGGGAACACTGAAGCTTTCTTT. Residues: CASSATGAGNTEAFF.

This clone was picked up a small number of times. The chain carries TRBV5-1 and TRBJ2-5, with a weak D call TRBD1 (6 bases). The CDR3 is 15 residues long. With 4 bases removed from V and 3 bases from J, the gap between germline ends came to 16 bases. Germline CDR1 SGHRS, CDR2 YFSETQ. The DNA for the CDR3 is TGCGCCAGCAGCATGGGGGCTCTATTAGAAGAGACCCAGTACTTC. Translation: CASSMGALLEETQYF.

The rearrangement uses TRBV7-4 and TRBJ2-7; no reliable D call. Trimming left V 8 bases short and J 0 bases short, with 11 bases between. The CDR3 is 13 amino acids. Germline V gene data show CDR1 as SGHVT and CDR2 as SQSDAQ. CDR3 DNA sequence: TGTGCCAGCTTGTCGAGCGACTCCTACGAGCAGTACTTC. This codes for CASLSSDSYEQYF.

This rearrangement joins TRBV25-1 to TRBJ2-1, with 7 bases identical to TRBD2. The trim removed 6 bases at V and 7 bases at J, leaving 9 bases unmatched. This CDR3 contains 14 residues. Germline V CDR1 and CDR2: MGHDK, SYGVNS. DNA of the CDR3: TGTGCCAGCAGATTGGACGGGGGGAGGAATGAGCAGTTCTTC. It encodes CASRLDGGRNEQFF.

This chain connects TRBV21-1 to TRBJ1-4. TRBV21-1 is a documented pseudogene. There are 19 residues in the CDR3. CDR3 in DNA: TGTGCCAGCAGCAAGGGGGAGGAGGGAAGGGAGGCAACTAATGAAAAACTGTTTTTT. Residues: CASSKGEEGREATNEKLFF.

This chain links TRBV5-4 with TRBJ1-3, with D possibly being TRBD1 (6 bases). The CDR3 totals 16 residues. The V gene's germline CDR1 is SGHNT and CDR2 YYREEE (reference sequence). V dropped 7 bases and J dropped 0 bases, with 17 bases sitting between them. The CDR3 is CASGRGGYSSGNTIYF. In DNA form, the CDR3 reads TGTGCCAGCGGGCGGGGGGGCTATAGCTCTGGAAACACCATATATTTT.

The chain links TRBV5-8 to TRBJ2-5; maybe TRBD1 (5 bases). The CDR3 runs 16 residues. Germline loops: CDR1 SGHTS, CDR2 YDEGEE. The V end lost 0 bases, the J end lost 6 bases, and 18 bases lay between the germline ends. The CDR3 sequence is CASSLVSGRESKTQYF. CDR3 DNA: TGTGCCAGCAGCTTGGTGTCTGGCAGGGAATCAAAGACCCAGTACTTC.

This clone has only a few counts. As DNA, the CDR3 is TGCGCCAGCAGCTTGGGGGGGACAGGGGAGTACCCGGCCACTGAAGCTTTCTTT. It is translated as CASSLGGTGEYPATEAFF. The J gene is TRBJ1-1, the V gene TRBV5-1; 10 positions agree with TRBD1. The CDR3 is 18 residues long. The ends lost 0 bases at V and 4 bases at J; junction bases unmatched: 12. Germline assignment: CDR1 SGHRS and CDR2 YFSETQ.